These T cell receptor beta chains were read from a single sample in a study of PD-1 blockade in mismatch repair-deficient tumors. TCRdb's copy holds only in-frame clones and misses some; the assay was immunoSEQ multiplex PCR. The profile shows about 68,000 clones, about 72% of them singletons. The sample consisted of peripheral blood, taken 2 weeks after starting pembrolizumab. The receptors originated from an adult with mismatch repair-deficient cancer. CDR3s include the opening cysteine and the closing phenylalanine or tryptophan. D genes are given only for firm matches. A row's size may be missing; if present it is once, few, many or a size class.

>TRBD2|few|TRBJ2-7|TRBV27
TGTGCCAGCAGTTCGGGGGGTTCCTACGAGCAGTACTTC
CASSSGGSYEQYF
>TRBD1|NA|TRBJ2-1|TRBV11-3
TGTGCCAGCAGCACACAGGGGGGCAATGAGCAGTTCTTC
CASSTQGGNEQFF
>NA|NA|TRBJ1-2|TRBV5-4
TGTGCCAGCAGCGTAAACAGGGTGGAAGGCTACACCTTC
CASSVNRVEGYTF
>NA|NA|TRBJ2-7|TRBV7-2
TGTGCCAGCAGCTTATTAAGTTTAGGGTTCCACGAGCAGTACTTC
CASSLLSLGFHEQYF
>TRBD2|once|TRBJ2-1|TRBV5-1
TGCGCCAGCAGCTTGGGGACTAGCGGGAGGGCCGGCGACAATGAGCAGTTCTTC
CASSLGTSGRAGDNEQFF
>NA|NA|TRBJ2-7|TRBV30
TGTGCCTGGAGTCTGGGCGTGAGCTACGAGCAGTACTTC
CAWSLGVSYEQYF
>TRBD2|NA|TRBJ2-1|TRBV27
TGTGCCAGCAGCCGGCTAGCGGGAGGTACCCATGAGCAGTTCTTC
CASSRLAGGTHEQFF
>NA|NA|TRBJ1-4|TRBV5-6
TGTGCCAGCAGCTTGGGGGGTCGTGAAAAACTGTTTTTT
CASSLGGREKLFF
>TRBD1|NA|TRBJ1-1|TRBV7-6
TGTGCCAGCAGCCCCGACAGGGTTCTAGCTTTCTTT
CASSPDRVLAFF
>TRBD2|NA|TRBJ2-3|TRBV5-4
TGTGCCAGCACCCCCCCGGCGGGAGGTGGAACAGATACGCAGTATTTT
CASTPPAGGGTDTQYF
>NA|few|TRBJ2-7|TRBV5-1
TGCGCCAGCAGAGGTGGAGGATCAGCCTACGAGCAGTACTTC
CASRGGGSAYEQYF
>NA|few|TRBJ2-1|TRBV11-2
TGTGCCAGCAGCTTAAATACCGCCCTTGAGCAGTTCTTC
CASSLNTALEQFF
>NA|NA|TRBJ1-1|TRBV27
TGTGCCAGCAGTGCGACAGGTACTTGGAAAGCTTTCTTT
CASSATGTWKAFF
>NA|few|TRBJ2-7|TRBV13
TGTGCCAGCAGCAGTAGAGGGGCCCACGAGCAGTACTTC
CASSSRGAHEQYF
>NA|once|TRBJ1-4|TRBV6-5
TGTGCCAGCAGTTACAAGGGGGGAGAAAAACTGTTTTTT
CASSYKGGEKLFF
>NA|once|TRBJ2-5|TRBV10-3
TGTGCCACCTGCCGGGACACCGACCAAGAGACCCAGTACTTC
CATCRDTDQETQYF
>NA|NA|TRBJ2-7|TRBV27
TGTGCCAGCAGTCCCTCCACGGGAGAACGGTCCTACGAGCAGTACTTC
CASSPSTGERSYEQYF
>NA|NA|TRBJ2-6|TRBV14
TGTGCCAGCAGCCAAGGTTGGTCTGGGGCCAACGTCCTGACTTTC
CASSQGWSGANVLTF
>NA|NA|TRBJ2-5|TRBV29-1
TGCAGCGTAAATAAAATGAGGACCCGGGAGCAGACCCAGTACTTC
CSVNKMRTREQTQYF
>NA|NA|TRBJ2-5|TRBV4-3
TGCGCCAGCAGCCAAGGACGGGGGAGATTAGAGACCCAGTACTTC
CASSQGRGRLETQYF
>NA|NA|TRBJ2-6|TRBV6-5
TGTGCCAGCAGGTATCCCGGGGCGGGCAACGTCCTGACTTTC
CASRYPGAGNVLTF
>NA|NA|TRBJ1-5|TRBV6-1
TGTGCCAGCAGCGAGATGCATCATAACAATCAGCCCCAGCATTTT
CASSEMHHNNQPQHF
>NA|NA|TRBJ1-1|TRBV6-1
TGTGCCAGCAGAGACGGTCGGCCGGGGGCTTTCTTT
CASRDGRPGAFF
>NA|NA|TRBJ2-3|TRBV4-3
TGCGCCAGCAGCCAATTGCCGAGAAGCACAGATACGCAGTATTTT
CASSQLPRSTDTQYF
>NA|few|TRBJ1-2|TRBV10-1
TGCGCCAGCAGTGATTTTTTGGACTCTGGCTACACCTTC
CASSDFLDSGYTF
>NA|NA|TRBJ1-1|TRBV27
TGTGCCAGCAGTCCGGTTGTCGGCCTAGCAGCTTTCTTT
CASSPVVGLAAFF
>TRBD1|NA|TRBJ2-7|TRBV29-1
TGCAGCGTTAGAACGGGACAGGGGTCCGGTGTGCAGTACTTC
CSVRTGQGSGVQYF
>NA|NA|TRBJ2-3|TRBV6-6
TGTGCCAGCAGTTACTCTACAGGGAGCACAGATACGCAGTATTTT
CASSYSTGSTDTQYF
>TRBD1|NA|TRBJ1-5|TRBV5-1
TGCGCCAGCAGCTTACAGGGGCAGGGGCAGCCCCAGCATTTT
CASSLQGQGQPQHF
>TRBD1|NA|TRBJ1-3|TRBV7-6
TGTGCCAGCAGCTTCTCAGGGGGTTACTCTGGAAACACCATATATTTT
CASSFSGGYSGNTIYF
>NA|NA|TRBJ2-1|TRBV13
TGTGCCAGCAGCTTAAGGCCCACCTCCGGGGATGAGCAGTTCTTC
CASSLRPTSGDEQFF
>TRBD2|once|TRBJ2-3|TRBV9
TGTGCCAGCAGCGTCGGCGGGAGGGAAGCAGATACGCAGTATTTT
CASSVGGREADTQYF
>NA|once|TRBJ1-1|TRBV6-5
TGTGCCAGCAGCCTCCGCGGTATTCAGGGAGAAGCTTTCTTT
CASSLRGIQGEAFF
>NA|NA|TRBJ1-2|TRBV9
TGTGCCAGCCACGGGGGCGCGAGCTATGGCTACACCTTC
CASHGGASYGYTF
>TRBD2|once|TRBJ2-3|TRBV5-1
TGCGCCAGCAGGTTGAGATCGGGGGGATCAAGCACAGATACGCAGTATTTT
CASRLRSGGSSTDTQYF
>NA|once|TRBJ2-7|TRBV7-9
TGTGCCAGCAGCTTAGACGACAGCTACGAGCAGTACTTC
CASSLDDSYEQYF
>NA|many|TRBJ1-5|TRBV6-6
TGTGCCAGCAGCCTAGGACGGGCCAGCAATCAGCCCCAGCATTTT
CASSLGRASNQPQHF
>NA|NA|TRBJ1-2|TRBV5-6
TGTGCCAGCAGCTCGCGGTCTGTGAATTATGGCTACACCTTC
CASSSRSVNYGYTF
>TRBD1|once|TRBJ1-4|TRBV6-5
TGTGCCAGCAGTACGTACAGGGGGGATGAAAAACTGTTTTTT
CASSTYRGDEKLFF
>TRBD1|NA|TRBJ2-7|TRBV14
TGTGCCAGCAGCCAAGTTGGGACAGGGTCCTACGAGCAGTACTTC
CASSQVGTGSYEQYF
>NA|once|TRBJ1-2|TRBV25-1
TGTGCCAGCAGGACCCCCGGGGACTATGGCTACACCTTC
CASRTPGDYGYTF
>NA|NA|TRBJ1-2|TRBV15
TGTGCCACCAGCGGAGGAGCATATGGCTACACCTTC
CATSGGAYGYTF